One and the same sample provided the 19 T cell receptor beta chains below, sequenced in a study of blood T cell repertoires in COVID-19. Profiling relied on immunoSEQ multiplex PCR, and the TCRdb table lists in-frame clones only, not all of them. This table holds hundreds of thousands of clones, around 90% found once. Source material: peripheral blood. The source of these receptors is a young woman with acute or convalescent COVID-19.

The rearrangement uses TRBV12-3 or TRBV12-4 and TRBJ1-6; D gene unclear. The CDR3 consists of 12 residues. V was pared by 6 bases and J by 16 bases, with 16 bases between. The CDR3 DNA is TGTGCCAGCAGATATAAAGGAGTAGCACTCCACTTT. This gives the protein CASRYKGVALHF.

The chain employs TRBV9 and TRBJ1-5; D is unresolved. In germline, CDR1 is SGDLS, CDR2 YYNGEE. Trimming stripped 1 base from V and 0 bases from J, with 5 bases between. This CDR3 contains 14 residues. In DNA, the CDR3 is TGTGCCAGCAGCGTACAGGATAGCAATCAGCCCCAGCATTTT. It specifies CASSVQDSNQPQHF.

In its sample, this clone was seen once. The chain has TRBV24-1 and TRBJ2-1; the match to TRBD1 covers 10 bases. J was trimmed by 1 base and V by 5 bases; bases with no gene match: 4. Germline V CDR1 and CDR2: KGHDR, SFDVKD. This CDR3 has 16 residues. The chain's CDR3 is CATSGDRGFSYNEQFF. For the CDR3, the DNA is TGTGCCACCAGTGGGGACAGGGGATTTTCCTACAATGAGCAGTTCTTC.

V usage is TRBV6-6 and J usage is TRBJ1-1; 8 bases line up with TRBD1. The length of the CDR3 is 16 residues. The trim removed 6 bases at V and 3 bases at J, leaving 12 bases unmatched. Germline V CDR1 and CDR2: MNHNY, SVGAGI (reference sequence). CDR3 in DNA: TGTGCCAGCAGCGGACCCCTCAGGGGGCTGGACACTGAAGCTTTCTTT. This encodes CASSGPLRGLDTEAFF.

In this sample, this clone turned up once. The rearrangement uses TRBV5-1 and TRBJ2-7; D is perhaps TRBD2 (5 bases). The ends were cut back, 4 bases at V and 0 bases at J, with 11 bases in the middle. The CDR3 totals 14 residues. Per the germline V gene, CDR1 is SGHRS and CDR2 is YFSETQ. DNA of the CDR3: TGCGCCAGCAGCCCAACCGCGGGCTCCTACGAGCAGTACTTC. As protein: CASSPTAGSYEQYF.

The rearrangement uses TRBV18 and TRBJ1-1; D possibly corresponds to TRBD1 (5 bases). The CDR3 has 14 amino acids. The V gene lost 3 bases and the J gene lost 2 bases, with 10 bases spanning the gap. Looked up from germline, CDR1 is KGHSH and CDR2 is LQKENI. CDR3 bases: TGTGCCAGCTCACCGGATGGGACTAACACTGAAGCTTTCTTT. Translating gives CASSPDGTNTEAFF.

This chain joins TRBV5-1 and TRBJ1-6; a weak D match, TRBD1 (5 bases). The CDR3 extends over 15 amino acids. Germline CDR1 reads SGHRS; CDR2 reads YFSETQ. Trimming removed 4 bases from V and 8 bases from J, with 16 bases in between. CDR3 nucleotides: TGCGCCAGCAGCCTCCGACAGACCACGTATTCACCCCTCCACTTT. Protein sequence: CASSLRQTTYSPLHF.

V is TRBV19 and J is TRBJ1-6; D call uncertain. Germline V gives CDR1 LNHDA, CDR2 SQIVND (reference sequence). Trimming cost V 9 bases and J 0 bases, with 9 bases left between them. The CDR3 loop spans 14 amino acids. The CDR3 DNA reads TGTGCCAGCACGGGTCTCTCCTATAATTCACCCCTCCACTTT. Protein product: CASTGLSYNSPLHF.

V and J are TRBV14 and TRBJ1-1, with a possible D match to TRBD1 (5 bases). Trimming left V 0 bases short and J 11 bases short, with 13 bases between. The length of the CDR3 is 13 residues. CDR1 and CDR2 from the germline V gene are SGHDN and FVKESK. The CDR3 DNA sequence: TGTGCCAGCAGCCAAGAGGTGGGGGGAGTGGCTTTCTTT. It specifies CASSQEVGGVAFF.

This sequence joins TRBV21-1 and TRBJ2-2; the DNA was not compared with TRBD2, the D call given in the table. TRBV21-1 is a listed pseudogene. This CDR3 contains 15 residues. The CDR3 bases are TGTGCCAGCAGCAAACCTTCAAGGAGAACCGGGGAGCTGTTTTTT. It specifies CASSKPSRRTGELFF.

The J gene is TRBJ1-4, the V gene TRBV7-9; 7 positions agree with TRBD1. V was pared by 2 bases and J by 5 bases, with 5 bases of the junction left unmatched. CDR3 length: 15 residues. In germline, CDR1 is SEHNR, CDR2 FQNEAQ (reference sequence). CDR3 in amino acids: CASSLQQGMNEKLFF. CDR3 nucleotides: TGTGCCAGCAGCTTACAACAGGGGATGAATGAAAAACTGTTTTTT.

This chain joins TRBV3-1 (or the pseudogene TRBV3-2) and TRBJ2-2; 8 bases map to TRBD2. This CDR3 comprises 14 residues. The germline V gene encodes CDR1 LGHDT and CDR2 YNNKEL (reference sequence). V dropped 0 bases and J dropped 14; count of bases not matched to a gene: 8. For the CDR3, the DNA is TGTGCCAGCAGCCAAGATCGGGGGGGATTTCACCTGTTTTTT. It encodes CASSQDRGGFHLFF.

A single count supports this clone. The chain couples TRBV5-6 to TRBJ1-2, with D tentatively TRBD1 (6 bases). CDR1 and CDR2 from the germline V gene are SGHDT and YYEEEE. The CDR3 covers 14 residues. Trimming pared 1 base from V and 7 bases from J, leaving 14 bases between. CDR3 loop: CASSLNRVKSGYTF. The CDR3 DNA reads TGTGCCAGCAGCTTGAACAGGGTAAAGAGTGGCTACACCTTC.

This clone was detected once. V usage is TRBV7-2 and J usage is TRBJ1-4; TRBD1 aligns across 7 bases. Trimming removed 6 bases from V and 4 bases from J; junction bases left unmatched: 14. The V gene's germline CDR1 is SGHTA and CDR2 FQGNSA. The CDR3 is 17 residues long. CDR3 nucleotides: TGTGCCAGCAGTAGAACTCCGGGACAGATTTTTAATGAAAAACTGTTTTTT. This codes for CASSRTPGQIFNEKLFF.

This rearrangement joins TRBV30 to TRBJ2-6; maybe TRBD1 (7 bases). V was clipped by 4 bases and J by 0 bases, with 16 bases between them. The germline V gene encodes CDR1 GTSNPN and CDR2 SVGIG (reference sequence). CDR3 length: 17 amino acids. CDR3 in amino acids: CAWTLAGGRSGANVLTF. The CDR3 nucleotides read TGTGCCTGGACTCTAGCAGGGGGGCGCTCTGGGGCCAACGTCCTGACTTTC.

The gene calls are TRBV4-1 and TRBJ1-2, with TRBD1 as a possible D gene (5 bases). Trimming left V 4 bases short and J 13 bases short, with 16 bases between. The CDR3 covers 12 residues. Germline V gene lookup returns CDR1 MGHRA and CDR2 YSYEKL. The CDR3 coding sequence is TGCGCCAGCAGCCCTGGGCCGATTGGGGCCACCTTC. Protein product: CASSPGPIGATF.

The rearrangement joins TRBV27 to TRBJ2-2, with 8 bases lining up with TRBD1. This CDR3 comprises 16 residues. In germline, CDR1 is MNHEY, CDR2 SMNVEV (reference sequence). J gave up 0 bases and V 5 bases, and 5 bases lay outside the gene matches. The DNA for the CDR3 is TGTGCCAGCAGTACCCAGGGACAGGCGAACACCGGGGAGCTGTTTTTT. This translates into CASSTQGQANTGELFF.

V gene TRBV5-4 combines with J gene TRBJ2-7; no definite D call. CDR3 length: 14 residues. V was shortened by 0 bases and J by 2 bases, with 9 bases between the two germline ends. The V gene's germline CDR1 is SGHNT and CDR2 YYREEE (reference sequence). The CDR3 spells CASSLGGLAYEQYF. The CDR3 nucleotides are TGTGCCAGCAGCTTGGGCGGCCTCGCCTACGAGCAGTACTTC.

The V and J genes are TRBV4-1 and TRBJ1-5; possibly TRBD1 for D (5 bases). The V end lost 0 bases, the J end lost 2 bases, and 14 bases lay between the germline ends. This CDR3 has 17 amino acids. CDR1 MGHRA and CDR2 YSYEKL come from the germline V gene. This CDR3 is CASSQDGQGLGNQPQHF. The CDR3 nucleotides read TGCGCCAGCAGCCAAGATGGGCAGGGACTCGGCAATCAGCCCCAGCATTTT.